The rows below give T cell receptor beta chains drawn from one sample of a study of T cell responses to AZD1222 COVID-19 vaccine. Sequencing used immunoSEQ multiplex PCR; TCRdb keeps in-frame clones, though not all of them. The table shows about 120,000 clones, with 80% to 95% occurring only once. Sample: peripheral blood, taken on day 0 of AZD1222 vaccination. The receptors stem from an adult in good health. Each CDR3 is given with its conserved first and last residue. The order of the fields is J gene, V gene, D gene, clone size, CDR3 protein, CDR3 DNA. The D gene is left open where the match is weak. Some rows mark clone size as missing; the rest say once, few, many or name a class of expanded clone.

TRBJ2-7	TRBV28	TRBD1	-	CASVPIRDSSYEQYF	TGTGCCAGCGTCCCGATCCGGGACAGCTCCTACGAGCAGTATTTC
TRBJ1-2	TRBV6-5	-	-	CASSYSIEGFYGYTF	TGTGCCAGCAGTTACTCGATCGAGGGATTCTATGGCTACACCTTC
TRBJ2-1	TRBV7-9	-	-	CASSSTKGLEQFF	TGTGCCAGCAGCTCTACAAAAGGCCTTGAGCAGTTCTTC
TRBJ1-2	TRBV9	-	-	CASSAPGYGYTF	TGTGCCAGCAGCGCCCCCGGTTATGGCTACACCTTC
TRBJ1-2	TRBV18	-	-	CASSPVGEPNYGYTF	TGTGCCAGCTCACCGGTCGGGGAACCTAACTATGGCTACACCTTC
TRBJ1-1	TRBV15	-	-	CATSRGGGGNTEAFF	TGTGCCACCAGCAGAGGGGGCGGGGGGAACACTGAAGCTTTCTTT
TRBJ1-6	TRBV7-2	-	-	CASSGRDTYNSPLHF	TGTGCCAGCAGCGGCCGGGACACGTATAATTCACCCCTCCACTTT
TRBJ2-7	TRBV19	TRBD2	few	CASSITGGIYEQYF	TGTGCCAGTAGTATTACCGGGGGGATCTACGAGCAGTACTTC
TRBJ2-7	TRBV19	TRBD1	-	CASSIRQGYEQYF	TGTGCCAGTAGTATACGACAGGGATACGAGCAGTACTTC
TRBJ2-1	TRBV5-1	TRBD1	once	CASSGTTGANEQFF	TGCGCCAGCAGCGGCACGACAGGGGCCAATGAGCAGTTCTTC